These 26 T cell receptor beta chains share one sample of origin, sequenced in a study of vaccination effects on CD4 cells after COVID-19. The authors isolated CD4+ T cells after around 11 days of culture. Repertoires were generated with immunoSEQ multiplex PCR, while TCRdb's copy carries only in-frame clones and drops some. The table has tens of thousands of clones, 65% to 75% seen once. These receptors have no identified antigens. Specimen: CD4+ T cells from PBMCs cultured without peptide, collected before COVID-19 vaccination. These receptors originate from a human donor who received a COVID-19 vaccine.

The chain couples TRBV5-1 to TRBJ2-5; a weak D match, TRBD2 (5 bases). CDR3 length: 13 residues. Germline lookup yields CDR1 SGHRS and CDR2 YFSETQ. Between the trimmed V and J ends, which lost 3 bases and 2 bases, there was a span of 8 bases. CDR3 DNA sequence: TGCGCCAGCAGCTCGGACTGGCAAGAGACCCAGTACTTC. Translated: CASSSDWQETQYF.

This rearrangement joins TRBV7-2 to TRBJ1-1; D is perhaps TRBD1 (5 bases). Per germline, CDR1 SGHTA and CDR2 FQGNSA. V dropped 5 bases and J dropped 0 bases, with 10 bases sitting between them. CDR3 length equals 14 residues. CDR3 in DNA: TGTGCCAGCAGCCCAAGACAGATGAACACTGAAGCTTTCTTT. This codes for CASSPRQMNTEAFF.

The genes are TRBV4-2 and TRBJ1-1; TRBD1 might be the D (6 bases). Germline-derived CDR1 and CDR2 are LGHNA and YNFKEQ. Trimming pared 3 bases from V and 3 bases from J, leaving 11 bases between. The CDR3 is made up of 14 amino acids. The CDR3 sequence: CASSHQGSDTEAFF. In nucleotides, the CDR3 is TGTGCCAGCAGCCACCAGGGGTCCGACACTGAAGCTTTCTTT.

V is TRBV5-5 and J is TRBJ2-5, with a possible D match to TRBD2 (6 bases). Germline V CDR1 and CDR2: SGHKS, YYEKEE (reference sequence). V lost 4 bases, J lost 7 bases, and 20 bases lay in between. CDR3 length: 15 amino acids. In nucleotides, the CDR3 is TGTGCCAGCAGCCCCTGGGGTAGCGACGGGGGGACCCAGTACTTC. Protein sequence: CASSPWGSDGGTQYF.

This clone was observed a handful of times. The CDR3 DNA sequence: TGTGCCTGGGACAGGCTGAACACTGAAGCTTTCTTT. The encoded protein is CAWDRLNTEAFF. The chain joins TRBV30 to TRBJ1-1, with D possibly TRBD1 on 6 matching bases. V lost 5 bases and J lost 0, with 7 bases in between. CDR1 and CDR2 (germline): GTSNPN, SVGIG (reference sequence). The CDR3 has 12 amino acids. Filled out from reference TRBV30 and TRBJ1-1, the complete variable domain reads SQTIHQWPATLVQPVGSPLSLECTVEGTSNPNLYWYRQAAGRGLQLLFYSVGIGQISSEVPQNLSASRPQDRQFILSSKKLLLSDSGFYLCAWDRLNTEAFFGQGTRLTVV.

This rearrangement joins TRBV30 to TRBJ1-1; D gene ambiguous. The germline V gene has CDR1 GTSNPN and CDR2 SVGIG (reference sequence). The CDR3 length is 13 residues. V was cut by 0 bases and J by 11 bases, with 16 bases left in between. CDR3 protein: CAWSVGRFRGAFF. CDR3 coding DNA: TGTGCCTGGAGTGTGGGCAGATTCCGTGGCGCTTTCTTT.

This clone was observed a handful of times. The CDR3 here is CASSLDSHGELFF. Here the CDR3 DNA reads TGTGCCAGCAGTCTCGACTCCCACGGGGAGCTGTTTTTT. This chain joins TRBV12-3 or TRBV12-4 and TRBJ2-2; D is ambiguous. The CDR3 is 13 amino acids. V gave up 5 bases and J gave up 7 bases, with 11 bases separating them.

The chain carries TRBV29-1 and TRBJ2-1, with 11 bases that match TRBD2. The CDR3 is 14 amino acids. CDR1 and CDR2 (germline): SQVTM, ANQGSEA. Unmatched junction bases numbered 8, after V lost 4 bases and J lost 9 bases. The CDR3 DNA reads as TGCAGCGTTGTAGCGGGGGGGCCCTTCGTTGAGCAGTTCTTC. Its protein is CSVVAGGPFVEQFF.

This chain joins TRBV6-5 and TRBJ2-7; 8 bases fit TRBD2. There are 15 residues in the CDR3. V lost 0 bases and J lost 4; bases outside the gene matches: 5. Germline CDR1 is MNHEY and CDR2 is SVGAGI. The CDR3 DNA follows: TGTGCCAGCAGTTACTCGGTTTCGGGAGGGTACGAGCAGTACTTC. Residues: CASSYSVSGGYEQYF.

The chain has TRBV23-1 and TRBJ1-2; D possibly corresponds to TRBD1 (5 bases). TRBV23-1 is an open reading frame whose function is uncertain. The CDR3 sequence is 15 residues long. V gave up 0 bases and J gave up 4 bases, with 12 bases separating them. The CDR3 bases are TGCGCCAGCAGTCAATCGGAGGCGGGGGGCTATGGCTACACCTTC. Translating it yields CASSQSEAGGYGYTF.

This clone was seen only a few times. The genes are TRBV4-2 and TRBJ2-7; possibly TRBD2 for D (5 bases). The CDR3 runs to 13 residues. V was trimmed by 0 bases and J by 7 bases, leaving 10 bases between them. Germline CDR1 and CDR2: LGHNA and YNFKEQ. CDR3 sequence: CASSQDFGGEQYF. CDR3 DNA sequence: TGTGCCAGCAGCCAAGATTTTGGCGGGGAGCAGTACTTC.

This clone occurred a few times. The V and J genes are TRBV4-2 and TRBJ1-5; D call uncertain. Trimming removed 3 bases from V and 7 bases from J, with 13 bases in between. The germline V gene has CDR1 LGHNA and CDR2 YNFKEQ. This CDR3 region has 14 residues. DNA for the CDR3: TGTGCCAGCAGCCAGACTCAGGTGGGGCAGCCCCAGCATTTT. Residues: CASSQTQVGQPQHF.

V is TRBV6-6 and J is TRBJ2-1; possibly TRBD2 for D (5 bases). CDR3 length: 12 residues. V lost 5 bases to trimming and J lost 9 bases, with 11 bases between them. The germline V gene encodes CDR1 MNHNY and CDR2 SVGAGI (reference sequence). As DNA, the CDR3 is TGTGCCAGCAGTACCGGACTGCCTGAGCAGTTCTTC. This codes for CASSTGLPEQFF.

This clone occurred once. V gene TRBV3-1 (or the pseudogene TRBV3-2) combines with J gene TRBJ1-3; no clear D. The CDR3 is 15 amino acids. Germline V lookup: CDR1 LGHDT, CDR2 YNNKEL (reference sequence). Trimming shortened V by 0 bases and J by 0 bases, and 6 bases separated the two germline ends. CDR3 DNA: TGTGCCAGCAGCCAAGAGAGGATCTCTGGAAACACCATATATTTT. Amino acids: CASSQERISGNTIYF.

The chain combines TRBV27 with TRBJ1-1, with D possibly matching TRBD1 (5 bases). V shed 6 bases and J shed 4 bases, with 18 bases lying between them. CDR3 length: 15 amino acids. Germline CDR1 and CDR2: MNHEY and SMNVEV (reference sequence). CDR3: CASSLLTERGTEAFF. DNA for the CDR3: TGTGCCAGCAGCCTTTTGACCGAAAGGGGCACTGAAGCTTTCTTT.

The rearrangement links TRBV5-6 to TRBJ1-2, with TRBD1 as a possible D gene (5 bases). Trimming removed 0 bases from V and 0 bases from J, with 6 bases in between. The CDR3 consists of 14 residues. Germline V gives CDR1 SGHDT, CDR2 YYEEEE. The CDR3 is CASSLGGANYGYTF. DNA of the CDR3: TGTGCCAGCAGCTTGGGGGGGGCTAACTATGGCTACACCTTC.

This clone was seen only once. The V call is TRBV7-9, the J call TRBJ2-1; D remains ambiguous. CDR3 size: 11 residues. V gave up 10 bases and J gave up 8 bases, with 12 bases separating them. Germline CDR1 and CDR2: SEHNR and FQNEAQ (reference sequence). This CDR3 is CAIQPKDEQFF. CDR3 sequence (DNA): TGTGCCATCCAACCCAAGGATGAGCAGTTCTTC.

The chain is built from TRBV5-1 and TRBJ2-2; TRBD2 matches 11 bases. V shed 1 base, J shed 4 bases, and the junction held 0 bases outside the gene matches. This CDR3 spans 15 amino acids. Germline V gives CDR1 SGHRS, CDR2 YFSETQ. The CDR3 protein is CASSLTSGSTGELFF. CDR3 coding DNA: TGCGCCAGCAGCTTGACTAGCGGGAGCACCGGGGAGCTGTTTTTT.

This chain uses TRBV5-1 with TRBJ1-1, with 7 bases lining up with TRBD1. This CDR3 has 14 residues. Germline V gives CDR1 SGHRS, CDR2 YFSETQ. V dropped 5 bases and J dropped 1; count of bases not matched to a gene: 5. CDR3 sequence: CASRTGTPNTEAFF. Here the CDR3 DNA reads TGCGCCAGCAGGACAGGGACCCCGAACACTGAAGCTTTCTTT. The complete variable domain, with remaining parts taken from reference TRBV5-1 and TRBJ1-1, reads KAGVTQTPRYLIKTRGQQVTLSCSPISGHRSVSWYQQTPGQGLQFLFEYFSETQRNKGNFPGRFSGRQFSNSRSEMNVSTLELGDSALYLCASRTGTPNTEAFFGQGTRLTVV.

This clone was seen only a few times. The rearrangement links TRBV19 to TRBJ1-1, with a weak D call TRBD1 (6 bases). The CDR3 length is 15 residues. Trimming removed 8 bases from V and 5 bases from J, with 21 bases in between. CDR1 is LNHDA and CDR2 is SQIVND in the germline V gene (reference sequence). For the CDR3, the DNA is TGTGCCAGTCTCCCCGCGACAGGAAGGATTACTGAAGCTTTCTTT. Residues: CASLPATGRITEAFF.

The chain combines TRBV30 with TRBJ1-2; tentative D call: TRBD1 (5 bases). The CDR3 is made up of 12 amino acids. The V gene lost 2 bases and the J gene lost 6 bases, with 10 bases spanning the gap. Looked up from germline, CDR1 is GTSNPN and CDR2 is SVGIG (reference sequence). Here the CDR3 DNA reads TGTGCCTGGAGTCCCCAGGGAGATGGCTACACCTTC. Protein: CAWSPQGDGYTF. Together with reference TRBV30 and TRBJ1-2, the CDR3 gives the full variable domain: SQTIHQWPATLVQPVGSPLSLECTVEGTSNPNLYWYRQAAGRGLQLLFYSVGIGQISSEVPQNLSASRPQDRQFILSSKKLLLSDSGFYLCAWSPQGDGYTFGSGTRLTVV.

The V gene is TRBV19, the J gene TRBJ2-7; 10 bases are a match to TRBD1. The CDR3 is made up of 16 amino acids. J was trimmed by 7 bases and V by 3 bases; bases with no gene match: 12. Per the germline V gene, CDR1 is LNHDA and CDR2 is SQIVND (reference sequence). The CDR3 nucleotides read TGTGCCAGTAGTATTGACCGGACAGGGGGGGACTCGGAGCAGTACTTC. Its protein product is CASSIDRTGGDSEQYF.

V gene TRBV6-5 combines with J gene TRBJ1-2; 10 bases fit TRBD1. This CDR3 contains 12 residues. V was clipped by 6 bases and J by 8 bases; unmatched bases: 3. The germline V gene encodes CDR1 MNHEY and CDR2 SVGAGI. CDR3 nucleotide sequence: TGTGCCAGCAGCCCGGGACAGGGGGGCTACACCTTC. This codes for CASSPGQGGYTF.

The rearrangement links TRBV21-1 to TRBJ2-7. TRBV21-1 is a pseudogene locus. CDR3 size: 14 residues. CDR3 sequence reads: CASSKVVVSYEQYF. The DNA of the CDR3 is TGTGCCAGCAGCAAAGTTGTGGTCTCCTACGAGCAGTACTTC.

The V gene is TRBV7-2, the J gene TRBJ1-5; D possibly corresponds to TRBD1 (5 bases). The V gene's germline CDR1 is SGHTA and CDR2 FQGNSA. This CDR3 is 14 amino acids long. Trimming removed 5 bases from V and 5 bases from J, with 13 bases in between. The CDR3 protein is CASSRRGGDQPQHF. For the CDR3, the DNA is TGTGCCAGCAGCCGCCGGGGGGGGGATCAGCCCCAGCATTTT. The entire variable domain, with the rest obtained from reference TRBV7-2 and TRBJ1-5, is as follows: GAGVSQSPSNKVTEKGKDVELRCDPISGHTALYWYRQSLGQGLEFLIYFQGNSAPDKSGLPSDRFSAERTGGSVSTLTIQRTQQEDSAVYLCASSRRGGDQPQHFGDGTRLSIL.

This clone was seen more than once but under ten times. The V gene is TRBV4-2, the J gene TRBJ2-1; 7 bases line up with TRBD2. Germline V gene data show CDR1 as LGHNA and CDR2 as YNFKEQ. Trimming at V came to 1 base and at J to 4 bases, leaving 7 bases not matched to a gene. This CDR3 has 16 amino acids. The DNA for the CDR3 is TGTGCCAGCAGCCAAGGTCTAGCGGTACGTTACAATGAGCAGTTCTTC. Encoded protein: CASSQGLAVRYNEQFF.